This T cell receptor (beta chain) was identified in a study of T cell responses to AZD1222 COVID-19 vaccine (dated by TCRdb to the early 2020s). About the investigation overall: TCR sequencing covered 233 trial participants: about 210 given two doses of AZD1222 and around 26 given two doses of MenACWY control vaccine. Trial participants were enrolled by age into subgroups of 18-55, 56-69 and 70-plus years, and 148, 28 and 57 TCR-sequenced participants, respectively, were included in these subgroups. What the study reported, not specific to this receptor: Conclusions about previously exposed vaccinees are limited, since just five or six AZD1222 recipients were seropositive for SARS-CoV-2 at baseline. Participants were mostly white British and included more females than males, and it was suggested by the authors that clonal diversity may have been underestimated. Spike-specific TCR breadth and depth rose significantly after two AZD1222 doses compared with day 0 and with MenACWY recipients. Because no day 14 peak-response samples were available, the repertoires could be characterized only after the peak T cell response. The 56-69-year group was small, and its depth increase did not reach significance, likely because of low power. Reportedly, close to half of the unique spike-specific TCRs recognized epitopes lying outside the regions that are mutated in the B.1.351 and B.1.1.7 variants. The vaccine-associated CD4 TCRs covered the entire spike protein, and the dominant responses fell in regions 160-218 and 743-854.

The CDR3 regions of human TCRbeta chains were subjected to immunosequencing. Processing in the source paper ran as follows. TCRs in the repertoires were compared against a reference library of SARS-CoV-2-specific TCRs that had been generated with the MIRA antigen-specificity platform. Breadth meant the fraction of unique TCRs that were SARS-CoV-2-associated, whereas depth meant the fraction of total T cells that were SARS-CoV-2-associated. Each spike-specific TCR was assigned to its reactive spike region and to a CD4 or CD8 class using the MIRA data. Log10-transformed breadth and depth values were compared by one-way ANOVA with Sidak's multiple comparisons tests. TCRdb limited this immuneACCESS table to in-frame rearrangements with V and J called. A share of clones is missing; checked studies link under half to unresolved V genes, and the rest is unexplained. For V, J and clone size, that table is used; D and trimming come from the DNA. In all, the sample holds about 89,000 clones, and about nine tenths of those were seen once. Of the sample, around a tenth is held by the ten largest clones.

Sample time point, as interpreted from the label and publication: about 28 days (+/-7) after the second vaccine dose. AZD1222 recipients with second doses at about 4 weeks or about 12 weeks were pooled, because spike-specific TCR depth and breadth did not differ between schedules. Vaccinee samples were obtained from the UK trials COV001 and COV002, which included a single-blind randomized controlled phase 2/3 trial of AZD1222 (ChAdOx1 nCoV-19) in healthy adults. For TCRbeta chain sequencing, PBMC samples from trial participants were taken at day 0 and at day 28 after the second dose. With respect to this clone: Which antigen it targets is not known. No much larger clonotype is one base removed from it; base qualities were not supplied.

CDR1 SEHNR and CDR2 FQNEAQ were looked up in the germline V gene (reference sequence). Including cysteine and phenylalanine, the CDR3 has 15 amino acids. Only the CDR3 portion is preserved as DNA: 45 bases, with reading frame beginning at the first base. After removal of 1 base from V and 3 bases from J, the junction retains 3 bases not matched to a gene. The sequencing here drew on peripheral blood, taken 28 days after the second AZD1222 dose. This receptor was identified in an adult who received the AZD1222 COVID-19 vaccine. Recombination connected TRBV7-9 to TRBJ2-1, with 7 bases matching TRBD1. This receptor carries the CDR3 CASSLGRTGYNEQFF. The sequence in DNA is TGTGCCAGCAGCTTAGGCAGGACAGGCTACAATGAGCAGTTCTTC.